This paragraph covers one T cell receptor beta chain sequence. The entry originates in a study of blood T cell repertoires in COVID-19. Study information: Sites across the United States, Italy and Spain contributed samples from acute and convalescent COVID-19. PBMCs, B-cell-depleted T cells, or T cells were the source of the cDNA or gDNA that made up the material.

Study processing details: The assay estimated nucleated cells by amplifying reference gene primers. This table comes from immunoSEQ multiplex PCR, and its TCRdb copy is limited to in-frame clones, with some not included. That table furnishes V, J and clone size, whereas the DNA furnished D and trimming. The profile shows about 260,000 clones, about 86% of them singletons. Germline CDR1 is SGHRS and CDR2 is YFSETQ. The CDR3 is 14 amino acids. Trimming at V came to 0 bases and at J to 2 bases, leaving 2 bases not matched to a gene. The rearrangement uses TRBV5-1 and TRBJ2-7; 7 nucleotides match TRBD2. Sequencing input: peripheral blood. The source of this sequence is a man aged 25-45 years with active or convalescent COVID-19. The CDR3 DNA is TGCGCCAGCAGCTTGGAAACTAGCGCCTACGAGCAGTACTTC. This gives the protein CASSLETSAYEQYF. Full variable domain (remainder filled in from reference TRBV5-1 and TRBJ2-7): KAGVTQTPRYLIKTRGQQVTLSCSPISGHRSVSWYQQTPGQGLQFLFEYFSETQRNKGNFPGRFSGRQFSNSRSEMNVSTLELGDSALYLCASSLETSAYEQYFGPGTRLTVT.